The 25 T cell receptor beta chains listed next were all sequenced from one sample in a study of neurological immune-mediated disorders. TCRdb fed the 5' RACE reads into MiXCR, producing one record per CDR3 protein. Among 50,000 or so distinct CDR3 sequences listed, 3% to 4% were seen once. The source material was PBMCs. All receptors derive from a woman in her sixties or seventies with multiple sclerosis.

This clonotype was counted ten times or more. The rearrangement uses TRBV20-1 and TRBJ1-1; D is ambiguous. V dropped 6 bases and J dropped 4 bases, with 18 bases sitting between them. Germline V gene data show CDR1 as DFQATT and CDR2 as SNEGSKA (reference sequence). There are 14 residues in the CDR3. This chain's CDR3 is CSAAEGRPGTEAFF. In nucleotides, the CDR3 is TGCAGTGCCGCGGAAGGGCGCCCCGGCACTGAAGCTTTCTTT.

In this sample, this clonotype turned up many times. J is TRBJ2-7 and V is TRBV11-2, with D maybe TRBD2 (6 bases). Trimming removed 7 bases from V and 5 bases from J, with 12 bases in between. The germline CDR1 and CDR2 sequences are SGHAT and FQNNGV. The CDR3 is 12 amino acids. As DNA, the CDR3 is TGTGCCAGCAATGGAGGGTTGAACGAGCAGTACTTC. Protein: CASNGGLNEQYF.

In this sample, this clonotype turned up many times. This chain joins TRBV11-2 and TRBJ2-1, with 10 bases that match TRBD2. The germline V gene has CDR1 SGHAT and CDR2 FQNNGV. The CDR3 is 17 amino acids. The J segment lost 6 bases and the V segment lost 0 bases, leaving 8 bases of the junction unmatched. The CDR3 coding sequence is TGTGCCAGCAGCTTAGATACCCTAGCGGGGGCCTTCAATGAGCAGTTCTTC. Its protein product is CASSLDTLAGAFNEQFF.

At least ten counts were recorded for this clonotype. V gene TRBV5-1 combines with J gene TRBJ2-5, with 8 nucleotides matching TRBD2. CDR3 length: 17 residues. Germline V gene lookup returns CDR1 SGHRS and CDR2 YFSETQ. V shed 2 bases, J shed 0 bases, and the junction held 9 bases outside the gene matches. The CDR3, as DNA: TGCGCCAGCAGCTTTGGGACTAGGAGTAGGTACCAAGAGACCCAGTACTTC. Its translation: CASSFGTRSRYQETQYF.

This clonotype has ten or more counts. The DNA for the CDR3 is TGTGCCAGCAGCTTACCTCGGACGAGTTCATACACCTTC. Its translation: CASSLPRTSSYTF. This chain connects TRBV7-2 to TRBJ1-2, with D unclear. Looked up from germline, CDR1 is SGHTA and CDR2 is FQGNSA. V was trimmed by 2 bases and J by 11 bases, leaving 15 bases between them. The CDR3 spans 13 residues.

This clonotype appeared many times. Germline is not matched at one junction end, which may reflect a read error. The V and J genes are TRBV7-7 and TRBJ2-5; TRBD2 might be the D (6 bases). CDR3 length equals 14 residues. Germline loops: CDR1 SSHAT, CDR2 FNYEAQ (reference sequence). CDR3 residues: CASSLSSAQGTQYF. The CDR3 bases are TGTGCTAGCAGCTTATCTAGCGCCCAAGGGACCCAGTACTTC.

This clonotype showed up many times. This chain connects TRBV5-1 to TRBJ2-3; 7 bases map to TRBD2. This CDR3 has 15 amino acids. With 2 bases clipped from V and 5 bases from J, the junction kept 8 bases outside the gene matches. The germline V gene encodes CDR1 SGHRS and CDR2 YFSETQ. CDR3 in DNA: TGCGCCAGCAGCTTATTTGCGGGGGAACGAGATACGCAGTATTTT. Translating it yields CASSLFAGERDTQYF. The variable domain in full, with the rest retrieved from reference TRBV5-1 and TRBJ2-3, is KAGVTQTPRYLIKTRGQQVTLSCSPISGHRSVSWYQQTPGQGLQFLFEYFSETQRNKGNFPGRFSGRQFSNSRSEMNVSTLELGDSALYLCASSLFAGERDTQYFGPGTRLTVL.

This clonotype appeared many times. The rearrangement uses TRBV20-1 and TRBJ1-1; TRBD1 matches at 9 bases. V was clipped by 1 base and J by 6 bases; unmatched bases: 6. The germline V gene has CDR1 DFQATT and CDR2 SNEGSKA (reference sequence). The CDR3 is 14 residues long. The CDR3 nucleotides read TGCAGTGCTAGAGTATGGGACAGGGTAGCTGAAGCTTTCTTT. It specifies CSARVWDRVAEAFF.

This clonotype was found many times. The chain uses TRBV7-2 and TRBJ2-1; 10 positions agree with TRBD2. The CDR3 totals 16 residues. Germline assignment: CDR1 SGHTA and CDR2 FQGNSA. Unmatched junction bases numbered 4, after V lost 0 bases and J lost 5 bases. CDR3 bases: TGTGCCAGCAGCTTAGCTCCAGCGGGGGGGAACAATGAGCAGTTCTTC. Protein: CASSLAPAGGNNEQFF. The full variable domain, in which reference TRBV7-2 and TRBJ2-1 provide the parts outside the CDR3, is GAGVSQSPSNKVTEKGKDVELRCDPISGHTALYWYRQSLGQGLEFLIYFQGNSAPDKSGLPSDRFSAERTGGSVSTLTIQRTQQEDSAVYLCASSLAPAGGNNEQFFGPGTRLTVL.

Many counts were recorded for this clonotype. This sequence joins TRBV7-3 and TRBJ2-2, with D possibly being TRBD2 (5 bases). Germline V lookup: CDR1 SGHTA, CDR2 FQGTGA. The CDR3 sequence is 13 residues long. Trimming took 1 base from V and 7 from J, leaving 7 bases between them. The CDR3 loop reads CASSLRGFGELFF. The DNA for the CDR3 is TGTGCCAGCAGCTTAAGAGGGTTCGGGGAGCTGTTTTTT.

Comment on this clonotype: A clone one base away is much larger, so this may be a read error. Without the conserved terminal phenylalanine or tryptophan, this CDR3 likely stems from a read error. The chain uses TRBV6-5 and TRBJ2-1; D not certain. This CDR3 comprises 11 residues. From germline, CDR1 is MNHEY and CDR2 SVGAGI. V dropped 4 bases and J dropped 7 bases, with 5 bases sitting between them. The CDR3 DNA follows: TGTGCCAGCAGTTGGCGTAATGAGCAGTTCATC. Protein sequence: CASSWRNEQFI.

There are many counts of this clonotype. J is TRBJ1-2 and V is TRBV20-1; tentatively, D is TRBD1 (5 bases). Trimming removed 7 bases from V and 3 bases from J, with 15 bases in between. This CDR3 spans 13 amino acids. Germline lookup yields CDR1 DFQATT and CDR2 SNEGSKA (reference sequence). The CDR3 reads CSGGEPSDYGYTF. CDR3 nucleotides: TGCAGTGGGGGCGAACCATCCGACTATGGCTACACCTTC.

This clonotype was seen repeatedly, ten times or more. The chain has TRBV15 and TRBJ2-3; D ambiguous. This CDR3 contains 14 residues. Germline loops: CDR1 LNHNV, CDR2 YYDKDF (reference sequence). V gave up 5 bases and J gave up 8 bases, with 17 bases separating them. Here the CDR3 DNA reads TGTGCCACCAGCTCCCCCGCTCGGCTAGGTACGCAGTATTTT. It is translated as CATSSPARLGTQYF. The full variable domain, completed using reference TRBV15 and TRBJ2-3, is DAMVIQNPRYQVTQFGKPVTLSCSQTLNHNVMYWYQQKSSQAPKLLFHYYDKDFNNEADTPDNFQSRRPNTSFCFLDIRSPGLGDTAMYLCATSSPARLGTQYFGPGTRLTVL.

This clonotype has ten or more counts. The chain couples TRBV12-3 or TRBV12-4 to TRBJ2-1; 9 bases align to TRBD2. The CDR3 is made up of 17 amino acids. V gave up 6 bases and J gave up 0 bases; unmatched junction bases: 9. The DNA for the CDR3 is TGTGCCAGCAGCTATACTAGCGGGTCGAGCTCCTACAATGAGCAGTTCTTC. This gives the protein CASSYTSGSSSYNEQFF.

This clonotype was seen repeatedly, ten times or more. Here the CDR3 DNA reads TGCGCCAGCAGCCAAGAAGTGACAGGGGACACTGAAGCTTTCTTT. Its translation: CASSQEVTGDTEAFF. V gene TRBV4-1 combines with J gene TRBJ1-1; 8 bases agree with TRBD1. The CDR3 has 15 amino acids. Per germline, CDR1 MGHRA and CDR2 YSYEKL. With V trimmed by 0 bases and J by 3 bases, 3 bases remained unmatched.

This clonotype was counted at least ten times. The V and J genes are TRBV10-3 and TRBJ1-4; D call uncertain. In germline, CDR1 is ENHRY, CDR2 SYGVKD. V dropped 0 bases and J dropped 12 bases, with 8 bases sitting between them. The CDR3 consists of 12 residues. The CDR3 protein is CAISESGRELFF. In DNA, the CDR3 is TGTGCCATCAGTGAGTCGGGGAGGGAACTGTTTTTT.

This clonotype was picked up many times. V is TRBV4-1 and J is TRBJ1-1, with 7 bases fitting TRBD1. The CDR3 runs to 14 residues. In germline, CDR1 is MGHRA, CDR2 YSYEKL. Losses at the gene ends were 4 bases for V and 4 bases for J; bases not matched to a gene: 6. CDR3 region: CASSPRQGGTEAFF. CDR3 nucleotides: TGCGCCAGCAGCCCGCGACAGGGCGGCACTGAAGCTTTCTTT.

The table lists this clonotype with many counts. The chain is built from TRBV29-1 and TRBJ2-3; D is ambiguous. The germline V gene encodes CDR1 SQVTM and CDR2 ANQGSEA. The CDR3 length is 11 residues. Trimming removed 4 bases from V and 10 bases from J, with 12 bases in between. CDR3 protein: CSVVRSTAQYF. The CDR3 DNA sequence: TGCAGCGTTGTAAGGTCGACGGCGCAGTATTTT.

At least ten counts were recorded for this clonotype. The J gene is TRBJ1-4, the V gene TRBV5-1; no reliable D call. CDR1 is SGHRS and CDR2 is YFSETQ in the germline V gene. CDR3 size: 15 residues. V was pared by 0 bases and J by 5 bases, with 11 bases between. The CDR3, as DNA: TGCGCCAGCAGCTTGGGTTATAGAGAGAATGAAAAACTGTTTTTT. It codes for CASSLGYRENEKLFF.

In its sample, this clonotype was seen many times. V is TRBV6-2 or TRBV6-3 and J is TRBJ1-6; D not resolved. The CDR3 length is 11 residues. Germline V gene sequence: CDR1 MNHEY, CDR2 SVGEGT. Deletions cut 6 bases from V and 7 bases from J, with 4 bases between. Here the CDR3 reads CASRKNSPLHF. CDR3 bases: TGTGCCAGCAGGAAAAATTCACCCCTCCACTTT.

The sample holds many counts of this clonotype. The CDR3 here is CASSRLAGVLEQYF. The CDR3 DNA follows: TGCGCCAGCAGCCGACTAGCGGGGGTTTTGGAGCAGTACTTC. The chain carries TRBV5-1 and TRBJ2-7, with 12 positions matching TRBD2. V gave up 4 bases and J gave up 7 bases; unmatched junction bases: 6. Looked up from germline, CDR1 is SGHRS and CDR2 is YFSETQ. This CDR3 contains 14 residues.

This clonotype was observed at least ten times. The V and J genes are TRBV5-1 and TRBJ2-2; D unclear. The CDR3 contains 13 residues. The germline V gene encodes CDR1 SGHRS and CDR2 YFSETQ. Trimming left V 1 base short and J 9 bases short, with 10 bases between. The CDR3 here is CASSLWASWELFF. The DNA of the CDR3 is TGCGCCAGCAGCTTGTGGGCCTCCTGGGAGCTGTTTTTT. The full variable domain, in which reference TRBV5-1 and TRBJ2-2 provide the parts outside the CDR3, is KAGVTQTPRYLIKTRGQQVTLSCSPISGHRSVSWYQQTPGQGLQFLFEYFSETQRNKGNFPGRFSGRQFSNSRSEMNVSTLELGDSALYLCASSLWASWELFFGEGSRLTVL.

This clonotype was recorded at least ten times. The rearrangement links TRBV5-1 to TRBJ2-3; D is undetermined. V was clipped by 3 bases and J by 3 bases, with 17 bases between them. This CDR3 contains 16 residues. Germline V gene data show CDR1 as SGHRS and CDR2 as YFSETQ. The chain's CDR3 is CASSSAPPPRTDTQYF. The DNA of the CDR3 is TGCGCCAGCAGCTCGGCCCCCCCACCGCGGACAGATACGCAGTATTTT.

There are many counts of this clonotype. The J gene is TRBJ1-2, the V gene TRBV27; tentative D call: TRBD1 (6 bases). The CDR3 runs to 15 residues. V was shortened by 2 bases and J by 3 bases, with 13 bases between the two germline ends. In germline, CDR1 is MNHEY, CDR2 SMNVEV (reference sequence). CDR3 bases: TGTGCCAGCAGTTTACTCGGGGGCAGTCACTATGGCTACACCTTC. Protein: CASSLLGGSHYGYTF.

This clonotype was seen ten or more times. The chain combines TRBV7-8 with TRBJ2-5; D assignment may be TRBD1 or TRBD2 (6 bases each). The CDR3 has 16 amino acids. The germline V gene has CDR1 SGHVS and CDR2 FQNEAQ. V dropped 5 bases and J dropped 4 bases, with 20 bases sitting between them. The CDR3 nucleotides are TGTGCCAGCAGCCATCTTTTGTGGGGGGCCAGAGAGACCCAGTACTTC. This gives the protein CASSHLLWGARETQYF.